These 24 T cell receptor beta chains were sequenced from one sample in a study of OX40 agonist ivuxolimab in advanced cancers. Here immunoSEQ multiplex PCR was the method, and the copy in TCRdb shows in-frame clones only, minus some. There are roughly 80,000 clones in the sample; around 90% occur only once, and 1.5% to 2% lies in the top ten. The material sequenced was CD4+ or CD8+ T cells sorted from blood, taken in a trial of the OX40 agonist ivuxolimab. These receptors were collected from an adult with an advanced solid tumor such as melanoma, head and neck, liver or kidney cancer.

V gene TRBV7-2 combines with J gene TRBJ2-3; 10 bases are a match to TRBD2. V lost 8 bases to trimming and J lost 5 bases; unmatched junction nucleotides: 10. The CDR3 extends over 15 amino acids. The germline V gene has CDR1 SGHTA and CDR2 FQGNSA. CDR3 loop: CASPLLAGGKDTQYF. The CDR3 DNA reads as TGTGCCAGCCCCCTCTTAGCGGGGGGAAAAGATACGCAGTATTTT.

The rearrangement joins TRBV5-1 to TRBJ2-4, with 10 bases aligning to TRBD2. V gave up 2 bases and J gave up 5 bases; unmatched junction bases: 1. This CDR3 has 14 residues. The germline CDR1 and CDR2 sequences are SGHRS and YFSETQ. The CDR3 loop is CASSFGLAENIQYF. The CDR3 DNA reads as TGCGCCAGCAGCTTTGGACTAGCGGAAAACATTCAGTACTTC.

This chain connects TRBV18 to TRBJ1-1; no definite D call. Trimming took 4 bases from V and 4 from J, leaving 10 bases between them. CDR1 and CDR2 (germline): KGHSH, LQKENI. The CDR3 consists of 13 residues. The CDR3: CASSQGISTEAFF. Written as DNA, the CDR3 is TGTGCCAGCTCACAAGGGATTAGCACTGAAGCTTTCTTT. Using reference TRBV18 and TRBJ1-1 for the parts outside the CDR3, the full variable domain is NAGVMQNPRHLVRRRGQEARLRCSPMKGHSHVYWYRQLPEEGLKFMVYLQKENIIDESGMPKERFSAEFPKEGPSILRIQQVVRGDSAAYFCASSQGISTEAFFGQGTRLTVV.

This chain connects TRBV30 to TRBJ1-1; 8 nucleotides agree with TRBD1. Germline V gives CDR1 GTSNPN, CDR2 SVGIG (reference sequence). This CDR3 comprises 16 residues. Losses at the gene ends were 2 bases for V and 5 bases for J; bases not matched to a gene: 13. The CDR3, as DNA: TGTGCCTGGAGTAAGAGGACAGGGCTCTTTGAGACTGAAGCTTTCTTT. This sequence encodes CAWSKRTGLFETEAFF.

The rearrangement links TRBV28 to TRBJ1-5; no reliable D call. The CDR3 consists of 12 residues. V shed 9 bases and J shed 0 bases, with 6 bases lying between them. CDR1 and CDR2 from the germline V gene are MDHEN and SYDVKM. CDR3 amino acids: CASKISNQPQHF. The DNA for the CDR3 is TGTGCCAGTAAGATTAGCAATCAGCCCCAGCATTTT.

J is TRBJ1-6 and V is TRBV5-1, with 8 bases matching TRBD1. The CDR3 extends over 15 amino acids. Trimming took 2 bases from V and 5 from J; bases not matched to a gene: 3. Germline V gene lookup returns CDR1 SGHRS and CDR2 YFSETQ. This CDR3 reads CASSFATGDNSPLHF. CDR3 in DNA: TGCGCCAGCAGCTTCGCGACAGGGGATAATTCACCCCTCCACTTT. The full variable domain, completed using reference TRBV5-1 and TRBJ1-6, is KAGVTQTPRYLIKTRGQQVTLSCSPISGHRSVSWYQQTPGQGLQFLFEYFSETQRNKGNFPGRFSGRQFSNSRSEMNVSTLELGDSALYLCASSFATGDNSPLHFGNGTRLTVT.

The chain recombines TRBV2 with TRBJ2-7; 9 nucleotides agree with TRBD2. The germline V gene encodes CDR1 SNHLY and CDR2 FYNNEI. This CDR3 region has 14 residues. The ends lost 2 bases at V and 5 bases at J; junction bases unmatched: 4. The CDR3 spells CASSERLAGHEQYF. The CDR3 region has the DNA TGTGCCAGCAGTGAAAGGCTAGCGGGGCACGAGCAGTACTTC.

The chain carries TRBV20-1 and TRBJ2-3, with a weak D call TRBD1 (5 bases). This CDR3 comprises 11 residues. Germline V gives CDR1 DFQATT, CDR2 SNEGSKA (reference sequence). V was trimmed by 5 bases and J by 8 bases, leaving 11 bases between them. CDR3 DNA: TGCAGTGCTGTGACAGTTCGTACGCAGTATTTT. As protein: CSAVTVRTQYF.

This clone was detected only a few times. The rearrangement joins TRBV4-1 to TRBJ1-2, with D uncertain. The CDR3 loop spans 13 amino acids. Trimming pared 1 base from V and 7 bases from J, leaving 10 bases between. The germline V gene has CDR1 MGHRA and CDR2 YSYEKL. The CDR3 nucleotides are TGCGCCAGCAGCCAAGTCGGGGTTGGTGGCTACACCTTC. Translated: CASSQVGVGGYTF.

This clone is classed as medium-sized. The rearrangement joins TRBV11-3 to TRBJ2-5; D is perhaps TRBD1 (7 bases). Germline V gives CDR1 SGHNT, CDR2 YENEEA. V lost 4 bases, J lost 5 bases, and 17 bases lay in between. This CDR3 has 15 amino acids. Written as DNA, the CDR3 is TGTGCCAGCAGCTCCTACAGGGGAGGAGGCGAGACCCAGTACTTC. It translates to CASSSYRGGGETQYF.

A note on this clone: The same CDR3 arises from other DNA sequences in this sample as well. The rearrangement links TRBV5-1 to TRBJ2-5; tentatively, D is TRBD2 (5 bases). CDR3 length equals 12 residues. V lost 4 bases to trimming and J lost 5 bases, with 9 bases between them. The germline V gene has CDR1 SGHRS and CDR2 YFSETQ. The CDR3 DNA reads as TGCGCCAGCAGCCTAGCTGGGGAGACCCAGTACTTC. This translates into CASSLAGETQYF.

The chain couples TRBV10-2 to TRBJ2-2; D gene ambiguous. Looked up from germline, CDR1 is WSHSY and CDR2 is SAAADI. V dropped 6 bases and J dropped 3 bases, with 8 bases sitting between them. The CDR3 sequence is 13 residues long. The CDR3 bases are TGCGCCAGCAGGCCGACGGACACCGGGGAGCTGTTTTTT. Its translation is CASRPTDTGELFF.

This chain connects TRBV11-3 to TRBJ2-7, with 11 bases fitting TRBD1. The V gene end was trimmed by 5 bases and the J gene end by 5 bases; junction bases not matched to a gene: 8. Germline CDR1 and CDR2: SGHNT and YENEEA. CDR3 length: 15 amino acids. The CDR3 here is CASSRIGQGADEQYF. In DNA form, the CDR3 reads TGTGCCAGCAGCCGAATCGGACAGGGGGCCGACGAGCAGTACTTC.

V usage is TRBV23-1 and J usage is TRBJ2-7; 10 positions agree with TRBD2. TRBV23-1 is designated an ORF whose function remains uncertain. Trimming at V came to 3 bases and at J to 6 bases, leaving 11 bases not matched to a gene. The CDR3 runs 16 residues. CDR3 sequence: CASSQIPLAGVCEQYF. CDR3 coding DNA: TGCGCCAGCAGTCAGATTCCGCTAGCGGGAGTCTGCGAGCAGTACTTC.

The chain recombines TRBV28 with TRBJ1-4; 7 nucleotides line up with TRBD1. CDR1 is MDHEN, CDR2 SYDVKM, per germline. V lost 4 bases, J lost 5 bases, and 4 bases stayed unmatched. This CDR3 is built from 14 residues. CDR3 bases: TGTGCCAGCAGTTCCGGGACAGTCAATGAAAAACTGTTTTTT. It encodes CASSSGTVNEKLFF.

This clone has just one count. This chain joins TRBV10-3 and TRBJ2-2; perhaps TRBD1 as D (5 bases). Trimming took off 0 bases at V and 7 bases at J, with 15 bases between the two ends. The CDR3 is 16 residues long. The germline V gene encodes CDR1 ENHRY and CDR2 SYGVKD. The CDR3 nucleotides are TGTGCCATCAGTGAGTCTGGCCAGGGATTGGACGGGGAGCTGTTTTTT. This encodes CAISESGQGLDGELFF.

The chain combines TRBV10-3 with TRBJ1-2, with TRBD1 as a possible D gene (6 bases). CDR1 is ENHRY, CDR2 SYGVKD, per germline. CDR3 size: 16 residues. V was clipped by 4 bases and J by 2 bases, with 17 bases between them. CDR3 sequence: CAISGGVRQANYGYTF. DNA of the CDR3: TGTGCCATCAGTGGGGGCGTTCGACAGGCGAACTATGGCTACACCTTC.

The V and J genes are TRBV5-1 and TRBJ1-1, with TRBD1 matching 9 bases. This CDR3 comprises 14 residues. The junction had 4 bases not matched to a gene; V was cut back by 4 bases and J by 3 bases. Germline CDR1 SGHRS, CDR2 YFSETQ. CDR3 sequence reads: CASSPDRGDTEAFF. For the CDR3, the DNA is TGCGCCAGCAGCCCGGACAGGGGCGACACTGAAGCTTTCTTT.

The rearrangement joins TRBV18 to TRBJ2-1; 8 nucleotides line up with TRBD1. The germline gives CDR1 KGHSH, CDR2 LQKENI. The CDR3 spans 11 residues. V gave up 2 bases and J gave up 12 bases; unmatched junction bases: 0. The CDR3 region has the DNA TGTGCCAGCTCACCAGACAGGGGGCAGTTCTTC. Its protein product is CASSPDRGQFF.

This rearrangement joins TRBV18 to TRBJ1-1; D is unclear. This CDR3 spans 14 amino acids. Deletions cut 2 bases from V and 1 base from J, with 8 bases between. The germline CDR1 and CDR2 sequences are KGHSH and LQKENI. CDR3 sequence reads: CASSPGPGNTEAFF. CDR3 nucleotide sequence: TGTGCCAGCTCACCAGGCCCTGGGAACACTGAAGCTTTCTTT.

The chain employs TRBV2 and TRBJ1-2; no clear D gene. From germline, CDR1 is SNHLY and CDR2 FYNNEI. The CDR3 runs 13 residues. Trimming removed 0 bases at V and 3 bases at J, with 5 bases between. This CDR3 reads CASSEAGYYGYTF. The CDR3 DNA reads as TGTGCCAGCAGTGAAGCGGGTTACTATGGCTACACCTTC.

The V gene is TRBV10-3, the J gene TRBJ2-5; 8 nucleotides agree with TRBD2. The CDR3 consists of 14 residues. The germline V gene has CDR1 ENHRY and CDR2 SYGVKD. The J segment lost 4 bases and the V segment lost 10 bases, leaving 11 bases of the junction unmatched. Here the CDR3 reads CASGREGVRETQYF. The DNA for the CDR3 is TGTGCCAGCGGACGGGAGGGAGTGAGAGAGACCCAGTACTTC.

This clone showed up just a few times. CDR3: CASSSGLAGVYTDTQYF. CDR3 coding DNA: TGCGCCAGCAGCTCTGGACTAGCGGGAGTGTACACAGATACGCAGTATTTT. The chain combines TRBV5-1 with TRBJ2-3; 13 nucleotides match TRBD2. Germline V gene data show CDR1 as SGHRS and CDR2 as YFSETQ. CDR3 length: 17 residues. V was clipped by 3 bases and J by 2 bases; unmatched bases: 6.

This chain joins TRBV6-6 and TRBJ1-1, with 8 positions matching TRBD1. CDR1 and CDR2 (germline): MNHNY, SVGAGI (reference sequence). This CDR3 spans 15 amino acids. The J segment lost 2 bases and the V segment lost 8 bases, leaving 10 bases of the junction unmatched. CDR3 amino acids: CASEQDREANTEAFF. The CDR3 bases are TGTGCCAGCGAACAGGACAGGGAGGCAAACACTGAAGCTTTCTTT.